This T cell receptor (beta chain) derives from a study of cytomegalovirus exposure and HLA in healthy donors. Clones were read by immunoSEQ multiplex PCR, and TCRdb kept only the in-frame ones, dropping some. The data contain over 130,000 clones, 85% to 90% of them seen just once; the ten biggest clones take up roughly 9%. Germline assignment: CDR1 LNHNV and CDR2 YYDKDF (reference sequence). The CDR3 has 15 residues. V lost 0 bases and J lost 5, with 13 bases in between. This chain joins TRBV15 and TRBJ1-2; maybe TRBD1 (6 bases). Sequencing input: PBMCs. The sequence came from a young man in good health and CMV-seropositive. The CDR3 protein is CATSRETQDRYGYTF. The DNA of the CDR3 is TGTGCCACCAGCAGAGAGACACAGGACAGATATGGCTACACCTTC. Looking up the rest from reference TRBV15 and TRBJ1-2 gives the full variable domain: DAMVIQNPRYQVTQFGKPVTLSCSQTLNHNVMYWYQQKSSQAPKLLFHYYDKDFNNEADTPDNFQSRRPNTSFCFLDIRSPGLGDTAMYLCATSRETQDRYGYTFGSGTRLTVV.